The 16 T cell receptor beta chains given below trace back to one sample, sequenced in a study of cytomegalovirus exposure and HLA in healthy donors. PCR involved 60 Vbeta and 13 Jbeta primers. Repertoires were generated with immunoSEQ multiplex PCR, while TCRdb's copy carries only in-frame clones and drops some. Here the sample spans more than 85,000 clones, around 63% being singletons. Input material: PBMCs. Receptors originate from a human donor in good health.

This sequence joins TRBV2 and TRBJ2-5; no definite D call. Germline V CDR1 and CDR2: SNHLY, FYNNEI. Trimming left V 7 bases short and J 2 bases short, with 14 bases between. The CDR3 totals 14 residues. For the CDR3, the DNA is TGTGCCAGCATGAAGGAGTACCTACAAGAGACCCAGTACTTC. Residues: CASMKEYLQETQYF.

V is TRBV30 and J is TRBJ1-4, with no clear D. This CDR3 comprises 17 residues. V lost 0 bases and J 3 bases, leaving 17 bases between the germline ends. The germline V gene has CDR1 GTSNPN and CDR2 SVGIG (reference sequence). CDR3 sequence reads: CAWSVTGRPPANEKLFF. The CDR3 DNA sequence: TGTGCCTGGAGTGTAACGGGTAGGCCGCCGGCTAATGAAAAACTGTTTTTT.

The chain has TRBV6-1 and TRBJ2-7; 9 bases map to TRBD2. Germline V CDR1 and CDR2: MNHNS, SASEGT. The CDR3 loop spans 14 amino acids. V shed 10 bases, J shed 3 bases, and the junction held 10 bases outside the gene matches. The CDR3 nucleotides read TGTGCCACCAAAGAAAGCGGGGGGTACTACGAGCAGTACTTC. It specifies CATKESGGYYEQYF.

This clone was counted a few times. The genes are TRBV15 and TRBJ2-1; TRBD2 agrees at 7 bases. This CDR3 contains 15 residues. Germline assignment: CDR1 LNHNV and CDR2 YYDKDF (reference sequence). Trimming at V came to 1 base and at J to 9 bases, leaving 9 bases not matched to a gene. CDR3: CATSRGGDYGTEQFF. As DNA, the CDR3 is TGTGCCACCAGCAGAGGGGGGGACTATGGCACTGAGCAGTTCTTC.

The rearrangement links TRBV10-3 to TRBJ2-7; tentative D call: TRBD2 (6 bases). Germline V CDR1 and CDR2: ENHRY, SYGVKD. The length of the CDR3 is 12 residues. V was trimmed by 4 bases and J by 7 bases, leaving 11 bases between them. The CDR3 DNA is TGTGCCATCAGTGCAGAGACTAGGGAGCAGTACTTC. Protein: CAISAETREQYF.

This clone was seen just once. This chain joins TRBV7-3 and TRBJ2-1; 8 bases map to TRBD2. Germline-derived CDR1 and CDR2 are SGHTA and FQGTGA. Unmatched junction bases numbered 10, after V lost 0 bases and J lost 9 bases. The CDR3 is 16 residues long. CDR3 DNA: TGTGCCAGCAGCTTAACCCCCGGACTAGCCTCCGGTGAGCAGTTCTTC. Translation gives CASSLTPGLASGEQFF.

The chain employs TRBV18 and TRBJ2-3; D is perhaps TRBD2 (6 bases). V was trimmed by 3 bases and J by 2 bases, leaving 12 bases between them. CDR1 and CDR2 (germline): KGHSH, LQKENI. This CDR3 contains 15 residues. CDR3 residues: CASSPPLASTDTQYF. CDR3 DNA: TGTGCCAGCTCACCCCCCCTAGCGTCCACAGATACGCAGTATTTT.

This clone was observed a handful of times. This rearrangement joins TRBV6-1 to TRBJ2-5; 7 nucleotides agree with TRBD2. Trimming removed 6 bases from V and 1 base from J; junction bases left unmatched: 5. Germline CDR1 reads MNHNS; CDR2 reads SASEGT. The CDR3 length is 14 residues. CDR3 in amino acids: CASSSAGSQETQYF. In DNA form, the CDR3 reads TGTGCCAGCAGCTCAGCGGGGAGCCAAGAGACCCAGTACTTC.

In DNA form, the CDR3 reads TGTGCCAGCAGGGCTCTCTCAGGGACAGGCCCTCCCTCGGCTTTCTTT. Translation gives CASRALSGTGPPSAFF. The chain uses TRBV28 and TRBJ1-1, with 8 bases matching TRBD1. Germline CDR1 is MDHEN and CDR2 is SYDVKM. The ends lost 6 bases at V and 11 bases at J; junction bases unmatched: 20. The CDR3 totals 16 residues.

This CDR3 is CASSVVTSGRDTQYF. The DNA of the CDR3 is TGTGCCAGCAGCGTAGTTACTAGCGGGAGAGATACGCAGTATTTT. The V and J genes are TRBV9 and TRBJ2-3; 11 positions match TRBD2. The V segment lost 0 bases and the J segment 5 bases; nucleotides outside the gene matches: 2. The CDR3 runs to 15 residues. CDR1 is SGDLS, CDR2 YYNGEE, per germline.

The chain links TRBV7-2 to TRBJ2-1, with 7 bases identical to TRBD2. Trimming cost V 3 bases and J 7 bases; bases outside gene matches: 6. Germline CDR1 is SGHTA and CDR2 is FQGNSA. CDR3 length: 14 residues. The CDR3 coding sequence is TGTGCCAGCAGCTTTGGCGGGAGTAGAAATGAGCAGTTCTTC. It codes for CASSFGGSRNEQFF.

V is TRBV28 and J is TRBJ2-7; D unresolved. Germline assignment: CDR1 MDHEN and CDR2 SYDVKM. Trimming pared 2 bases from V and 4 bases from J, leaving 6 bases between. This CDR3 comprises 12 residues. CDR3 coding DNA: TGTGCCAGCAGTTTAGCCGGTTACGAGCAGTACTTC. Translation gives CASSLAGYEQYF.

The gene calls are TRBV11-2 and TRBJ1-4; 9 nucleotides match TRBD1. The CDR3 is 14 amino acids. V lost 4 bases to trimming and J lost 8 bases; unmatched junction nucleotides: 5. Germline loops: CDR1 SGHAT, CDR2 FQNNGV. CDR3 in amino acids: CASSSTGGSEKLFF. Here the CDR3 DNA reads TGTGCCAGCAGCTCGACAGGGGGGTCCGAAAAACTGTTTTTT.

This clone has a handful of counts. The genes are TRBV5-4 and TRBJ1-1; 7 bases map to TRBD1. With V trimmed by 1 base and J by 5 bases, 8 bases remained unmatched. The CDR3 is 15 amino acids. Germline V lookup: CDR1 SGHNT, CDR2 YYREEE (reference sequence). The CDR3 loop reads CASSLWEGGRTEAFF. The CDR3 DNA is TGTGCCAGCAGCTTGTGGGAAGGGGGCAGGACTGAAGCTTTCTTT. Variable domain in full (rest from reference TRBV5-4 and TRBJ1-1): ETGVTQSPTHLIKTRGQQVTLRCSSQSGHNTVSWYQQALGQGPQFIFQYYREEENGRGNFPPRFSGLQFPNYSSELNVNALELDDSALYLCASSLWEGGRTEAFFGQGTRLTVV.

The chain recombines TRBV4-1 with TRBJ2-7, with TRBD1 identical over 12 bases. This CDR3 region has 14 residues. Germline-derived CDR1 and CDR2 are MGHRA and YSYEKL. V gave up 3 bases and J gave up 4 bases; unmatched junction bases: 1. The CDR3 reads CASSQGQGAYEQYF. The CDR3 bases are TGCGCCAGCAGCCAGGGACAGGGGGCTTACGAGCAGTACTTC.

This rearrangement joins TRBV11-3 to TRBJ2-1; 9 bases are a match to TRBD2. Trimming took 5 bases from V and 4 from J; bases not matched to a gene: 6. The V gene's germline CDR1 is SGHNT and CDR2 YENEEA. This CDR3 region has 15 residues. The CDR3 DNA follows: TGTGCCAGCAGCCTAGCGGGAACGGGGTACAATGAGCAGTTCTTC. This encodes CASSLAGTGYNEQFF.